These 9 T cell receptor beta chains came from one sample sequenced in a study of OX40 agonist ivuxolimab in advanced cancers. Library prep was done by the immunoSEQ multiplex PCR assay. TCRdb holds this immuneACCESS table with in-frame rearrangements only. Some clones are missing; in checked studies, unresolved V genes explain under half, and the rest has no known cause. Across this sample there are 65,000 to 75,000 clones, with over 70% seen only once. The leading ten clones occupy about 4.1% of the sample. Sequencing used CD4+ or CD8+ T cells sorted from blood, obtained in a trial of the OX40 agonist ivuxolimab. These receptors were obtained from an adult with an advanced solid tumor such as melanoma, head and neck, liver or kidney cancer.

The rearrangement links TRBV6-5 to TRBJ1-6; 7 bases agree with TRBD1. The germline V gene has CDR1 MNHEY and CDR2 SVGAGI. This CDR3 contains 16 residues. With 0 bases clipped from V and 3 bases from J, the junction kept 2 bases outside the gene matches. The CDR3 nucleotides are TGTGCCAGCAGTTACTCCCGGGACAGCTATAATTCACCCCTCCACTTT. It codes for CASSYSRDSYNSPLHF.

The count of this clone is one. This chain uses TRBV18 with TRBJ1-5, with 7 bases fitting TRBD1. Unmatched junction bases numbered 9, after V lost 3 bases and J lost 7 bases. This CDR3 is built from 15 residues. Per germline, CDR1 KGHSH and CDR2 LQKENI. The CDR3 coding sequence is TGTGCCAGCTCACCTTCGAGACAGGGATTCCAGCCCCAGCATTTT. The encoded protein is CASSPSRQGFQPQHF.

The V and J genes are TRBV5-1 and TRBJ2-3, with 13 bases aligning to TRBD2. CDR1 is SGHRS and CDR2 is YFSETQ in the germline V gene. The CDR3 extends over 16 amino acids. V lost 4 bases and J lost 2; bases outside the gene matches: 4. The CDR3 region is CASSPGTSGNTDTQYF. Here the CDR3 DNA reads TGCGCCAGCAGCCCGGGGACTAGCGGGAACACAGATACGCAGTATTTT. The complete variable domain, with remaining parts taken from reference TRBV5-1 and TRBJ2-3, reads KAGVTQTPRYLIKTRGQQVTLSCSPISGHRSVSWYQQTPGQGLQFLFEYFSETQRNKGNFPGRFSGRQFSNSRSEMNVSTLELGDSALYLCASSPGTSGNTDTQYFGPGTRLTVL.

The table lists this clone with a few counts. V is TRBV30 and J is TRBJ2-2; D possibly corresponds to TRBD2 (6 bases). Germline V gene data show CDR1 as GTSNPN and CDR2 as SVGIG (reference sequence). The CDR3 is 16 residues long. The CDR3 here is CARGDFLFANTGELFF. In DNA, the CDR3 is TGTGCTCGAGGGGACTTCCTGTTCGCGAACACCGGGGAGCTGTTTTTT.

The chain carries TRBV28 and TRBJ2-2, with 11 nucleotides matching TRBD2. The V gene's germline CDR1 is MDHEN and CDR2 SYDVKM. This CDR3 is built from 17 residues. The ends lost 4 bases at V and 3 bases at J; junction bases unmatched: 7. The CDR3 region is CASSSLAGGRHTGELFF. CDR3 nucleotide sequence: TGTGCCAGCAGTTCTTTAGCGGGGGGGCGACACACCGGGGAGCTGTTTTTT.

The rearrangement uses TRBV10-2 and TRBJ1-2; D gene uncertain. Trimming shortened V by 0 bases and J by 8 bases, and 10 bases separated the two germline ends. The CDR3 consists of 13 residues. The germline V gene has CDR1 WSHSY and CDR2 SAAADI. The CDR3 spells CASSESTRGGYTF. The DNA of the CDR3 is TGCGCCAGCAGTGAGTCGACTCGAGGCGGCTACACCTTC.

This clone was seen only once. The chain recombines TRBV7-6 with TRBJ1-2, with TRBD1 identical over 10 bases. CDR1 is SGHVS and CDR2 is FNYEAQ in the germline V gene. This CDR3 spans 14 amino acids. V was pared by 5 bases and J by 8 bases, with 8 bases of the junction left unmatched. This CDR3 is CASSADDRGRGYTF. The DNA for the CDR3 is TGTGCCAGCAGCGCCGACGACAGGGGGCGAGGCTACACCTTC.

The V gene is TRBV15, the J gene TRBJ1-2; D unclear. V was cut by 0 bases and J by 4 bases, with 6 bases left in between. This CDR3 contains 13 residues. Germline loops: CDR1 LNHNV, CDR2 YYDKDF (reference sequence). Here the CDR3 DNA reads TGTGCCACCAGCAGAGATCTATCCTATGGCTACACCTTC. Its protein is CATSRDLSYGYTF.

The genes are TRBV9 and TRBJ2-1, with TRBD2 as a possible D gene (5 bases). The CDR3 loop spans 14 amino acids. Deletions cut 7 bases from V and 2 bases from J, with 13 bases between. Germline lookup yields CDR1 SGDLS and CDR2 YYNGEE. CDR3 in amino acids: CASAKSGTYNEQFF. The CDR3 DNA sequence: TGTGCCAGCGCCAAGAGCGGAACCTACAATGAGCAGTTCTTC.